The 9 T cell receptor beta chains listed next were all sequenced from one sample in a study of cytomegalovirus exposure and HLA in healthy donors. PCR involved 60 Vbeta and 13 Jbeta primers. The data were produced by immunoSEQ multiplex PCR, yet TCRdb's version contains in-frame clones alone and is incomplete. Here the sample spans over 50,000 clones, about 80% being singletons. Source material: PBMCs. These receptors were obtained from a man aged 35 to 55 in good health and CMV-seronegative.

The CDR3 region is CASSLTGQGPYEQYV. CDR3 nucleotides: TGTGCCAGCAGCTTAACGGGACAGGGGCCATACGAGCAGTACGTC. The chain uses TRBV7-2 and TRBJ2-7, with 10 bases fitting TRBD1. The ends lost 2 bases at V and 4 bases at J; junction bases unmatched: 5. The CDR3 spans 15 residues. Germline-derived CDR1 and CDR2 are SGHTA and FQGNSA.

The chain has TRBV5-5 and TRBJ1-4, with no clear D. Germline V gene data show CDR1 as SGHKS and CDR2 as YYEKEE (reference sequence). V was pared by 0 bases and J by 8 bases, with 14 bases between. The CDR3 consists of 15 residues. The CDR3 loop reads CASSLVFHGLEKLFF. The CDR3 bases are TGTGCCAGCAGCTTGGTTTTTCATGGCCTGGAAAAACTGTTTTTT.

J is TRBJ2-7 and V is TRBV10-3; 7 bases line up with TRBD1. CDR1 ENHRY and CDR2 SYGVKD come from the germline V gene. V was pared by 10 bases and J by 0 bases, with 3 bases of the junction left unmatched. The CDR3 totals 12 residues. The CDR3 is CATGDSSYEQYF. The CDR3 DNA reads TGTGCCACAGGGGACAGCTCCTACGAGCAGTACTTC.

The rearrangement uses TRBV27 and TRBJ1-2, with D maybe TRBD1 (5 bases). The CDR3 runs to 14 residues. V lost 4 bases to trimming and J lost 5 bases, with 14 bases between them. Germline assignment: CDR1 MNHEY and CDR2 SMNVEV (reference sequence). DNA of the CDR3: TGTGCCAGCAGTTCGCTCGAAGGGGTTTATGGCTACACCTTC. Translating it yields CASSSLEGVYGYTF.

In its sample, this clone was seen once. The chain has TRBV30 and TRBJ1-1, with D uncertain. Germline CDR1 GTSNPN, CDR2 SVGIG (reference sequence). The CDR3 spans 13 residues. Deletions cut 0 bases from V and 3 bases from J, with 8 bases between. In DNA, the CDR3 is TGTGCCTGGAGTGTAACAGTCGACACTGAAGCTTTCTTT. Translating it yields CAWSVTVDTEAFF.

The chain recombines TRBV13 with TRBJ2-6; perhaps TRBD1 as D (6 bases). There are 17 residues in the CDR3. V lost 2 bases and J 3 bases, leaving 14 bases between the germline ends. CDR1 is PRHDT, CDR2 FYEKMQ, per germline (reference sequence). CDR3 sequence: CASSLSRQAVGANVLTF. The CDR3 DNA reads as TGTGCCAGCAGCTTATCCCGACAGGCTGTTGGGGCCAACGTCCTGACTTTC.

The rearrangement joins TRBV7-9 to TRBJ2-3; TRBD2 aligns across 10 bases. J was trimmed by 5 bases and V by 1 base; bases with no gene match: 3. CDR3 size: 15 residues. Per germline, CDR1 SEHNR and CDR2 FQNEAQ (reference sequence). The CDR3 nucleotides are TGTGCCAGCAGCTTAGTAGCGGGGGGTCGAGATACGCAGTATTTT. Protein: CASSLVAGGRDTQYF.

The J gene is TRBJ1-2, the V gene TRBV5-1, with 8 bases aligning to TRBD1. The junction had 9 bases not matched to a gene; V was cut back by 4 bases and J by 4 bases. Looked up from germline, CDR1 is SGHRS and CDR2 is YFSETQ. The CDR3 runs 15 residues. The CDR3 DNA follows: TGCGCCAGCAGCACCCTCGGACAGGGCATCTATGGCTACACCTTC. It specifies CASSTLGQGIYGYTF. Full variable domain (outside the CDR3, taken from reference TRBV5-1 and TRBJ1-2): KAGVTQTPRYLIKTRGQQVTLSCSPISGHRSVSWYQQTPGQGLQFLFEYFSETQRNKGNFPGRFSGRQFSNSRSEMNVSTLELGDSALYLCASSTLGQGIYGYTFGSGTRLTVV.

The chain uses TRBV21-1 and TRBJ1-1; the table's D call TRBD1 went unverified against the DNA. TRBV21-1 is classified as a pseudogene. CDR3 size: 16 residues. This CDR3 is CASSNPGPQGVGEAFF. CDR3 sequence (DNA): TGTGCCAGCAGCAACCCGGGTCCACAGGGGGTGGGTGAAGCTTTCTTT.